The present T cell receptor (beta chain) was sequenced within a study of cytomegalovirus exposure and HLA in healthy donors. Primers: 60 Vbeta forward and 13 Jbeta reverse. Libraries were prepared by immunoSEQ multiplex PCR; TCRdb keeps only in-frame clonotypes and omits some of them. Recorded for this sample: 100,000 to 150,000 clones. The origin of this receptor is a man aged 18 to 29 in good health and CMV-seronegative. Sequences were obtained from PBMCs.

CDR3 amino acids: CASSLVGLNYGYTF. The CDR3 nucleotides read TGTGCCAGCAGCTTAGTTGGACTAAACTATGGCTACACCTTC. The chain carries TRBV7-9 and TRBJ1-2; D not resolved. CDR1 is SEHNR, CDR2 FQNEAQ, per germline (reference sequence). The CDR3 runs 14 residues. V gave up 1 base and J gave up 2 bases, with 8 bases separating them.